These 8 T cell receptor beta chains were all obtained from the same sample, sequenced in a study of blood T cell repertoires in COVID-19 (TCRdb year 2020). Library construction relied on the immunoSEQ multiplex PCR assay. In TCRdb, the immuneACCESS table is reduced to in-frame sequences with V and J assigned. These tables do not hold every clone; where another copy was compared, an unresolved V gene accounts for under half, and the others remain unexplained. This sample holds tens of thousands of clones; about 82% were observed only once. Approximately 12% of the sample is taken by the ten largest. The specimen was peripheral blood. The receptors were sampled from a man in his 70s with active COVID-19.

The J gene is TRBJ2-5, the V gene TRBV24-1; D may be TRBD2 (5 bases). The CDR3 consists of 16 residues. Per germline, CDR1 KGHDR and CDR2 SFDVKD. Trimming shortened V by 4 bases and J by 0 bases, and 14 bases separated the two germline ends. The CDR3 reads CATSDSEPGNQETQYF. The CDR3, as DNA: TGTGCCACCAGTGACTCGGAACCGGGGAACCAAGAGACCCAGTACTTC.

The chain has TRBV4-3 and TRBJ2-1; perhaps TRBD2 as D (6 bases). The ends were cut back, 0 bases at V and 1 base at J, with 10 bases in the middle. Germline values: CDR1 LGHNA, CDR2 YSLEER. The CDR3 sequence is 16 residues long. CDR3 sequence (DNA): TGCGCCAGCAGCCAAGATCCCCGGGGGTCCTACAATGAGCAGTTCTTC. Amino acid sequence: CASSQDPRGSYNEQFF.

The chain couples TRBV21-1 to TRBJ1-4; TRBD1 is the table's D call and was not checked against the DNA. TRBV21-1 is marked as a pseudogene. The CDR3 totals 17 residues. In DNA, the CDR3 is TGTGCCAGCAGCAATCCGGGACAGGGGGCAGATAATGAAAAACTGTTTTTT. Translated: CASSNPGQGADNEKLFF.

The chain is built from TRBV11-2 and TRBJ2-6; 11 bases map to TRBD1. The junction had 7 bases not matched to a gene; V was cut back by 5 bases and J by 1 base. CDR1 is SGHAT, CDR2 FQNNGV, per germline. The CDR3 runs 18 residues. The DNA for the CDR3 is TGTGCCAGCAGCACCATCGGACAGGGGGCATCTGGGGCCAACGTCCTGACTTTC. Its protein is CASSTIGQGASGANVLTF.

V gene TRBV7-2 combines with J gene TRBJ2-4, with TRBD1 matching over 8 bases. The CDR3 extends over 15 amino acids. V trimming: 6 bases; J trimming: 4 bases; junction bases outside the gene matches: 8. The germline CDR1 and CDR2 sequences are SGHTA and FQGNSA. CDR3 amino acids: CASSLTGTGKNIQYF. In DNA, the CDR3 is TGTGCCAGCAGTCTCACCGGGACAGGAAAAAACATTCAGTACTTC.

The V call is TRBV3-1 (or the pseudogene TRBV3-2), the J call TRBJ1-1; D is ambiguous. This CDR3 comprises 14 residues. Germline-derived CDR1 and CDR2 are LGHDT and YNNKEL (reference sequence). Trimming stripped 1 base from V and 1 base from J, with 7 bases between. Here the CDR3 reads CASSQGRGNTEAFF. In DNA, the CDR3 is TGTGCCAGCAGCCAAGGCCGGGGGAACACTGAAGCTTTCTTT.

V is TRBV7-2 and J is TRBJ1-5, with 7 positions matching TRBD1. Per germline, CDR1 SGHTA and CDR2 FQGNSA. CDR3 length: 17 residues. V gave up 4 bases and J gave up 0 bases; unmatched junction bases: 9. The CDR3 protein is CASSSRGDSYSNQPQHF. CDR3 nucleotides: TGTGCCAGCAGCTCGAGGGGGGACAGCTATAGCAATCAGCCCCAGCATTTT.

This clone was picked up one time. The chain couples TRBV5-6 to TRBJ2-2, with 9 bases matching TRBD1. This CDR3 has 18 amino acids. Trimming at V came to 0 bases and at J to 4 bases, leaving 10 bases not matched to a gene. Germline V gene sequence: CDR1 SGHDT, CDR2 YYEEEE. The CDR3 region has the DNA TGTGCCAGCAGCTTGGATATGCGGGACAGGGCTTTCACCGGGGAGCTGTTTTTT. Protein sequence: CASSLDMRDRAFTGELFF.